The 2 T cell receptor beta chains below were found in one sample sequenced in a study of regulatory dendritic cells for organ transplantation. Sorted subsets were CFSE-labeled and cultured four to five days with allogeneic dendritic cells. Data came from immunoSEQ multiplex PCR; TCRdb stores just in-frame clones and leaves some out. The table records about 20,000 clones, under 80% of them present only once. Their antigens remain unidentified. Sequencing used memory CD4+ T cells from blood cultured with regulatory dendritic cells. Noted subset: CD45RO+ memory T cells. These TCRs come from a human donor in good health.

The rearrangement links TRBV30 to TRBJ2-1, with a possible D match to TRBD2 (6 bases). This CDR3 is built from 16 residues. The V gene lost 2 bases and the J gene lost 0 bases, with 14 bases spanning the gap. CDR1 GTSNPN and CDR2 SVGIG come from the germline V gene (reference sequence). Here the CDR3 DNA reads TGTGCCTGGAGTCAAACGGGACTCAGCTCCTACAATGAGCAGTTCTTC. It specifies CAWSQTGLSSYNEQFF.

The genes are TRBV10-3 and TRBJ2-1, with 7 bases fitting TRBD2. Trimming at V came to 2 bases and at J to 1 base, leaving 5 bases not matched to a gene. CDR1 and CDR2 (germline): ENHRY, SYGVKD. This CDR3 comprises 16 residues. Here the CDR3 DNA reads TGTGCCATCAGTGAGGGCGGGAGTGGTTCCTACAATGAGCAGTTCTTC. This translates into CAISEGGSGSYNEQFF.